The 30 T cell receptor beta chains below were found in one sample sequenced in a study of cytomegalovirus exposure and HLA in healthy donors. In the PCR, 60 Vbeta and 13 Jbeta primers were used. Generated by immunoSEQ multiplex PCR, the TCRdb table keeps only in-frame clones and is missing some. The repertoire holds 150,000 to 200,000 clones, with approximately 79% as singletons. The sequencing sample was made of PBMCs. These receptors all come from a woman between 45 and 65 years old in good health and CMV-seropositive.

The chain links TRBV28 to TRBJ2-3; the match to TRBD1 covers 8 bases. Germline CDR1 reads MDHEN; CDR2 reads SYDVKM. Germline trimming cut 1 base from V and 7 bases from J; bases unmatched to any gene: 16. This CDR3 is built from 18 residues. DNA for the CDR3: TGTGCCAGCAGTTTATTTCCCCAGGGGGCTTTTTGGACAAATACGCAGTATTTT. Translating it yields CASSLFPQGAFWTNTQYF.

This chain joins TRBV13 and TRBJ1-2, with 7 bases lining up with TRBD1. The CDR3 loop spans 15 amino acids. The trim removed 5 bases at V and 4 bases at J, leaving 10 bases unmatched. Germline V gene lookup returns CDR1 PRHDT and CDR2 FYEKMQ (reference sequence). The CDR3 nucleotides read TGTGCCAGCAGCCCACAGACAGGGAGCCTCTATGGCTACACCTTC. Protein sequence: CASSPQTGSLYGYTF.

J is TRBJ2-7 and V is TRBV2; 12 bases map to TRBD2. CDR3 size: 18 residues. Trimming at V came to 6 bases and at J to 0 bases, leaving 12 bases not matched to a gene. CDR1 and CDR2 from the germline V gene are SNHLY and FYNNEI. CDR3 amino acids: CASRGIRRTSGISYEQYF. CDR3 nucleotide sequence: TGTGCCAGCAGGGGAATTCGTCGGACTAGCGGGATCTCCTACGAGCAGTACTTC.

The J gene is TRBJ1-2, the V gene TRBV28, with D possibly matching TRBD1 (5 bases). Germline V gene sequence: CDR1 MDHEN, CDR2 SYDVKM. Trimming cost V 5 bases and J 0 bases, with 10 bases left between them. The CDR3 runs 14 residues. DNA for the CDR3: TGTGCCAGCAGTGACCAGGGTTCTAACTATGGCTACACCTTC. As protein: CASSDQGSNYGYTF.

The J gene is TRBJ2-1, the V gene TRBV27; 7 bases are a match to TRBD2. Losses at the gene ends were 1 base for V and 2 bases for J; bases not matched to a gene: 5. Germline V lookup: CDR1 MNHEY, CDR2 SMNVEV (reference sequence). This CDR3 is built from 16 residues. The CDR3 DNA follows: TGTGCCAGCAGTTTATTGGGCCGGGGGGCCTACAATGAGCAGTTCTTC. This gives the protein CASSLLGRGAYNEQFF.

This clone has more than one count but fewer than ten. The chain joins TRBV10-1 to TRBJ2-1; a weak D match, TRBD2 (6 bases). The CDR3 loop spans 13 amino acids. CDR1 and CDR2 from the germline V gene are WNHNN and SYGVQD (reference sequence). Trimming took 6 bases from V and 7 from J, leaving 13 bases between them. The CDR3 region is CASSLGGENEQFF. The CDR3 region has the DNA TGCGCCAGCAGCCTCGGAGGGGAGAATGAGCAGTTCTTC.

The chain's CDR3 is CASSISRNTEAFF. The DNA for the CDR3 is TGCGCCAGCAGTATTTCGAGGAACACTGAAGCTTTCTTT. The chain is built from TRBV10-2 and TRBJ1-1; D not resolved. Germline V CDR1 and CDR2: WSHSY, SAAADI. The CDR3 has 13 amino acids. Trimming stripped 5 bases from V and 1 base from J, with 8 bases between.

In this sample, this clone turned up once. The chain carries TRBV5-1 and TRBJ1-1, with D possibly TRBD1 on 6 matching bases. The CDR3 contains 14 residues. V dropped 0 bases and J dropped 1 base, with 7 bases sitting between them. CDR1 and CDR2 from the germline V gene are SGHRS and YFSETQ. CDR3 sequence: CASSLETGNTEAFF. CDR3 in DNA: TGCGCCAGCAGCTTGGAGACAGGGAACACTGAAGCTTTCTTT. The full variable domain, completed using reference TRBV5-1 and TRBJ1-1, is KAGVTQTPRYLIKTRGQQVTLSCSPISGHRSVSWYQQTPGQGLQFLFEYFSETQRNKGNFPGRFSGRQFSNSRSEMNVSTLELGDSALYLCASSLETGNTEAFFGQGTRLTVV.

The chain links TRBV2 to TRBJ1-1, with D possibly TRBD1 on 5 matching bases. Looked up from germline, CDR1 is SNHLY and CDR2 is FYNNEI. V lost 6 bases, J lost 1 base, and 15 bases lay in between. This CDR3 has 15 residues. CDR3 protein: CASSDGGRGNTEAFF. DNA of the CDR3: TGTGCCAGCAGCGATGGCGGAAGGGGGAACACTGAAGCTTTCTTT.

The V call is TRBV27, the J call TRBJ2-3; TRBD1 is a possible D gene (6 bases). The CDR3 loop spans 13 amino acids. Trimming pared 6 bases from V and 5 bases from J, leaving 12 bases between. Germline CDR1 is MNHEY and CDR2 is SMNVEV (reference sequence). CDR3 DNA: TGTGCCAGCAGCAAGCCAGGGGTAGATACGCAGTATTTT. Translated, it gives CASSKPGVDTQYF.

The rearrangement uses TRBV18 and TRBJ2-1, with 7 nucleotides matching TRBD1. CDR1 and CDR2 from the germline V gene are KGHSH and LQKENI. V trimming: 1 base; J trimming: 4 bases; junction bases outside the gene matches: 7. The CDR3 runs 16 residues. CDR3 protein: CASSPQTGTVYNEQFF. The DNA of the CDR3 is TGTGCCAGCTCACCACAAACCGGGACAGTTTACAATGAGCAGTTCTTC.

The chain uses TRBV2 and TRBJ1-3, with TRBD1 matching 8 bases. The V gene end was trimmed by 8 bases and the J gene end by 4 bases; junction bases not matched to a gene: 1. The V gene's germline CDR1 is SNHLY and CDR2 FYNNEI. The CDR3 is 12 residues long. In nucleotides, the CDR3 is TGTGCCAGCCGGACAGGGGGAAACACCATATATTTT. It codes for CASRTGGNTIYF.

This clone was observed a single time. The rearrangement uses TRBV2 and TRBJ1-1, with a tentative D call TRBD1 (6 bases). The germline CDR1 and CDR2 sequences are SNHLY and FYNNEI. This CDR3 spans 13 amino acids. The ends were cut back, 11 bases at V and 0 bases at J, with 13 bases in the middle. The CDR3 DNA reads TGTGCCGGGAACAGGGATTTGAACACTGAAGCTTTCTTT. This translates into CAGNRDLNTEAFF. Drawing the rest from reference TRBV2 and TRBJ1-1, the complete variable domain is EPEVTQTPSHQVTQMGQEVILRCVPISNHLYFYWYRQILGQKVEFLVSFYNNEISEKSEIFDDQFSVERPDGSNFTLKIRSTKLEDSAMYFCAGNRDLNTEAFFGQGTRLTVV.

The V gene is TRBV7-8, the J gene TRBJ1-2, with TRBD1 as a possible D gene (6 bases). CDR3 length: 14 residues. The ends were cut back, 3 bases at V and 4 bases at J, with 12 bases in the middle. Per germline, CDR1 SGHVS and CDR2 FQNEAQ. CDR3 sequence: CASSLTQGIYGYTF. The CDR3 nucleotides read TGTGCCAGCAGCTTGACACAGGGAATCTATGGCTACACCTTC.

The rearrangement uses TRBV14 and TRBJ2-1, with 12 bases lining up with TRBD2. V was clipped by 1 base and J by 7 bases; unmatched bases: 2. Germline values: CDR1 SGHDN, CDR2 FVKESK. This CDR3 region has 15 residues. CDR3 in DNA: TGTGCCAGCAGCCAAGGGACTAGCGGGACGAATGAGCAGTTCTTC. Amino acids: CASSQGTSGTNEQFF.

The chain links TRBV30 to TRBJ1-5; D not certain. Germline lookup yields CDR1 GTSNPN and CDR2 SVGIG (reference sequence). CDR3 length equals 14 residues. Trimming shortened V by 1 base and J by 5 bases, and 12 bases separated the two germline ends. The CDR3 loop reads CAWSAGQDYQPQHF. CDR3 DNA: TGTGCCTGGAGTGCCGGGCAGGACTATCAGCCCCAGCATTTT. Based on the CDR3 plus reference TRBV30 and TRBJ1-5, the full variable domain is SQTIHQWPATLVQPVGSPLSLECTVEGTSNPNLYWYRQAAGRGLQLLFYSVGIGQISSEVPQNLSASRPQDRQFILSSKKLLLSDSGFYLCAWSAGQDYQPQHFGDGTRLSIL.

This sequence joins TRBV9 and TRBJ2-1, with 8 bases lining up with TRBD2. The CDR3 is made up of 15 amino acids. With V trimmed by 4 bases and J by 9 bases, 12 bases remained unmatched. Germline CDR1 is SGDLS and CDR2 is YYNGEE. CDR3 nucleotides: TGTGCCAGCAGCTTGTCAGCGGGAGCAGCTAGTGAGCAGTTCTTC. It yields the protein CASSLSAGAASEQFF.

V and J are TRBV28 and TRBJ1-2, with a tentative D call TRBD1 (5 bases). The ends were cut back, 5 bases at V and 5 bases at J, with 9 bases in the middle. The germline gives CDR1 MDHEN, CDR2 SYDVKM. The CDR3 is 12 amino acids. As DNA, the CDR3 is TGTGCCAGCAGTCGGGGACTATATGGCTACACCTTC. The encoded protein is CASSRGLYGYTF.

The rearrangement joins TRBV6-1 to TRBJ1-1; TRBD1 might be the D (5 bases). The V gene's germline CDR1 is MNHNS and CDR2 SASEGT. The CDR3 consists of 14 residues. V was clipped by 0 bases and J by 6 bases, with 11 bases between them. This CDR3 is CASSEAQGWAEAFF. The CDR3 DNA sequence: TGTGCCAGCAGTGAAGCGCAGGGTTGGGCTGAAGCTTTCTTT.

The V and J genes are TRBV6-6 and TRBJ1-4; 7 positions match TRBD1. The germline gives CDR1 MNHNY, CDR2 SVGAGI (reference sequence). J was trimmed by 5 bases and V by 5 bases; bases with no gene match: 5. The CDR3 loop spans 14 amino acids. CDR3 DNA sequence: TGTGCCAGCAGTCGGACAGGCGAAAATGAAAAACTGTTTTTT. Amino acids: CASSRTGENEKLFF.

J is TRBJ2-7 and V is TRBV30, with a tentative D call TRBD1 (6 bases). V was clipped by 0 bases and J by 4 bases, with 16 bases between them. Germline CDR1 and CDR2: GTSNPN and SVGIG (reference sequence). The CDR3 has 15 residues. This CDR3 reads CAWSVGGSLAYEQYF. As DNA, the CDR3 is TGTGCCTGGAGTGTAGGGGGATCCTTAGCTTACGAGCAGTACTTC.

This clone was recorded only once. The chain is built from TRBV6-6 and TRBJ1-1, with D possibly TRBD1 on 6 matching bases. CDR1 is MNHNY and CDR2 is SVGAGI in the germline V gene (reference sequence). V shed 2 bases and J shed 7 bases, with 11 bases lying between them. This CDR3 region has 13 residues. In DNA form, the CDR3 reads TGTGCCAGCAGTTACGAGGACAGATATGAAGCTTTCTTT. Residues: CASSYEDRYEAFF.

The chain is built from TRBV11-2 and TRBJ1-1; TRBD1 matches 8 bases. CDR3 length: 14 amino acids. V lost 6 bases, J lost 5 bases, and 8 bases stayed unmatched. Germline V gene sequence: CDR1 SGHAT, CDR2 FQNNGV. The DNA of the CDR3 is TGTGCCAGCAGGCCATTGACAGGGGTAACTGAAGCTTTCTTT. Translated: CASRPLTGVTEAFF.

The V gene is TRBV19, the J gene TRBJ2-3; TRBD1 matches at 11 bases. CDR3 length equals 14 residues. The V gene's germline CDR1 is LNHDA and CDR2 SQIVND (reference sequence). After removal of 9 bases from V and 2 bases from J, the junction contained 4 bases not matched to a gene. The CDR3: CASSDRGHTDTQYF. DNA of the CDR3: TGTGCCAGCTCGGACAGGGGGCACACAGATACGCAGTATTTT.

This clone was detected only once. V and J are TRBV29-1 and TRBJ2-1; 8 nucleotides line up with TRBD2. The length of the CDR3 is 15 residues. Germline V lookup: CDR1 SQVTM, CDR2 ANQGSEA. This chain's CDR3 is CRGRIAGRRYNEQFF. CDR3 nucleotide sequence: TGCAGGGGGAGAATAGCGGGAAGGCGCTACAATGAGCAGTTCTTC.

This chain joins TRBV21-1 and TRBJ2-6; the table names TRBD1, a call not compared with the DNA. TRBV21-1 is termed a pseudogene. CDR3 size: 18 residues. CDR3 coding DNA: TGTGCCAGCAGCAAAAGTAGGCCCAGGCCCTCTGGGGCCAACGTCCTGACTTTC. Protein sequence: CASSKSRPRPSGANVLTF.

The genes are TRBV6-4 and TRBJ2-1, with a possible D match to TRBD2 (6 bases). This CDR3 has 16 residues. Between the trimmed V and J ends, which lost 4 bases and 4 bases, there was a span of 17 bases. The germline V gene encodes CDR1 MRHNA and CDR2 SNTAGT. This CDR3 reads CASSVAGTPPYNEQFF. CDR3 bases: TGTGCCAGCAGTGTGGCGGGAACCCCCCCTTACAATGAGCAGTTCTTC.

The DNA of the CDR3 is TGCGCCAGCAGCTTGGGCGCCGGAGCGTACAATTTATTTGAGCAGTTCTTC. This translates into CASSLGAGAYNLFEQFF. The V gene is TRBV5-1, the J gene TRBJ2-1; no clear D gene. This CDR3 contains 17 residues. The ends were cut back, 0 bases at V and 9 bases at J, with 22 bases in the middle. The germline gives CDR1 SGHRS, CDR2 YFSETQ.

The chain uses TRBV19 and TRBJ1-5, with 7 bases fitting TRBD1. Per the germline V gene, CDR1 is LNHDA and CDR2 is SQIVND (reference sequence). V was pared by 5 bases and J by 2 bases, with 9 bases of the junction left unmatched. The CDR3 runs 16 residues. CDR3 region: CASSSESTGGNQPQHF. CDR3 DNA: TGTGCCAGTAGTTCGGAATCAACAGGGGGCAATCAGCCCCAGCATTTT.

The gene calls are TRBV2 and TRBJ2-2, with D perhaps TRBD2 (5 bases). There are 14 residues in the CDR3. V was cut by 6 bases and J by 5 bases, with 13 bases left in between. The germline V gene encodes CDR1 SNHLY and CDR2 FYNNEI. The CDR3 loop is CASRDLGGTGELFF. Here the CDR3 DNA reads TGTGCCAGCAGGGACTTGGGCGGGACCGGGGAGCTGTTTTTT.